The following is a T cell receptor (beta chain) sequence with its context. The data derive from a study of blood T cell repertoires in COVID-19. Repertoires were generated with immunoSEQ multiplex PCR, while TCRdb's copy carries only in-frame clones and drops some. The table shows tens of thousands of clones, with over 75% occurring only once. The CDR3 totals 17 residues. The clonotype originates from a woman of 80 years or more with COVID-19, enrolled during active disease. This sequence joins TRBV12-2 and TRBJ2-5; the tabulated D call, TRBD2, remains unverified against the DNA. TRBV12-2 is a pseudogene locus. Sequenced material: peripheral blood. CDR3 loop: CASRLDLGGASKETQYF. The CDR3 DNA reads as TGTGCAAGTCGCTTAGATTTGGGGGGGGCCTCAAAAGAGACCCAGTACTTC.